The next 20 T cell receptor beta chains were all read from a single sample in a study of shared clonotypes between healthy human individuals. Profiled with immunoSEQ multiplex PCR; TCRdb holds only in-frame clones, not every one. The table includes under 650,000 clones, approximately 95% detected once. The material sequenced was naive CD4+ T cells sorted from blood. The subset denotes: CD45RA+ positively selected. These receptors all stem from a woman aged 25 to 39 in good health.

This chain joins TRBV6-5 and TRBJ1-1; D possibly corresponds to TRBD1 (5 bases). The germline V and J ends were trimmed by 8 bases and 4 bases, with 14 bases remaining between them. The CDR3 is made up of 13 amino acids. Germline CDR1 is MNHEY and CDR2 is SVGAGI. The CDR3 sequence is CASSRMGGTEAFF. CDR3 nucleotides: TGTGCCAGCTCAAGGATGGGGGGCACTGAAGCTTTCTTT.

In DNA form, the CDR3 reads TGTGCCAGCAGTTGGTCTAGCGGGAGGGCCTCCGAGCAGTACTTC. This codes for CASSWSSGRASEQYF. J is TRBJ2-7 and V is TRBV6-5; 12 bases line up with TRBD2. Germline V lookup: CDR1 MNHEY, CDR2 SVGAGI. The V gene end was trimmed by 4 bases and the J gene end by 6 bases; junction bases not matched to a gene: 7. This CDR3 comprises 15 residues.

The chain recombines TRBV5-1 with TRBJ2-5; tentatively, D is TRBD1 (6 bases). Trimming cost V 6 bases and J 0 bases, with 18 bases left between them. The CDR3 length is 16 residues. Per germline, CDR1 SGHRS and CDR2 YFSETQ. As DNA, the CDR3 is TGCGCCAGCACTTTAGTCCGGGACAAGTACCAAGAGACCCAGTACTTC. Protein product: CASTLVRDKYQETQYF.

The CDR3 region is CASSRRLAETYEQYF. The CDR3 coding sequence is TGTGCCAGCAGCCGACGACTAGCGGAGACCTACGAGCAGTACTTC. V is TRBV7-9 and J is TRBJ2-7; 9 positions agree with TRBD2. Germline V gene data show CDR1 as SEHNR and CDR2 as FQNEAQ (reference sequence). There are 15 residues in the CDR3. Trimming took 5 bases from V and 2 from J; bases not matched to a gene: 7.

This clone was picked up a small number of times. The genes are TRBV5-1 and TRBJ1-5; D might be TRBD1 (6 bases). V lost 0 bases and J 11 bases, leaving 12 bases between the germline ends. The CDR3 runs 13 residues. CDR1 and CDR2 (germline): SGHRS, YFSETQ. The CDR3 loop reads CASSLGGGGAQHF. The CDR3, as DNA: TGCGCCAGCAGCTTGGGAGGAGGGGGGGCCCAGCATTTT.

DNA of the CDR3: TGTGCCAGCAGTGATCAAGGGCTGGGGACCACCGGGGAGCTGTTTTTT. This translates into CASSDQGLGTTGELFF. This chain connects TRBV2 to TRBJ2-2; D could derive from TRBD1 or TRBD2 (5 bases each). The CDR3 contains 16 residues. Trimming removed 3 bases from V and 4 bases from J, with 15 bases in between. CDR1 is SNHLY and CDR2 is FYNNEI in the germline V gene.

V usage is TRBV18 and J usage is TRBJ1-1; D might be TRBD1 (5 bases). This CDR3 is built from 15 residues. Germline loops: CDR1 KGHSH, CDR2 LQKENI. The ends were cut back, 4 bases at V and 0 bases at J, with 12 bases in the middle. This CDR3 reads CASSQAGTVNTEAFF. DNA for the CDR3: TGTGCCAGCTCACAAGCCGGGACGGTGAACACTGAAGCTTTCTTT.

This clone occurred a few times. The chain recombines TRBV2 with TRBJ1-5, with D unresolved. CDR1 SNHLY and CDR2 FYNNEI come from the germline V gene. The CDR3 spans 11 residues. The V end lost 8 bases, the J end lost 2 bases, and 4 bases lay between the germline ends. As DNA, the CDR3 is TGTGCCAGCGGTCGCAATCAGCCCCAGCATTTT. Its translation: CASGRNQPQHF.

In DNA form, the CDR3 reads TGCAGCGTTGGTGGGACTAGCGGAGAAGAGACCCAGTACTTC. This gives the protein CSVGGTSGEETQYF. V gene TRBV29-1 combines with J gene TRBJ2-5; TRBD2 agrees at 11 bases. The V segment lost 4 bases and the J segment 3 bases; nucleotides outside the gene matches: 4. The CDR3 loop spans 14 amino acids. CDR1 is SQVTM, CDR2 ANQGSEA, per germline.

The rearrangement joins TRBV7-2 to TRBJ1-2; TRBD1 is a possible D gene (6 bases). This CDR3 has 15 amino acids. V gave up 1 base and J gave up 4 bases, with 13 bases separating them. Germline CDR1 is SGHTA and CDR2 is FQGNSA. CDR3 bases: TGTGCCAGCAGCTTAGAGGGACATTCCCTCTATGGCTACACCTTC. It specifies CASSLEGHSLYGYTF.

This clone was recorded once. The CDR3, as DNA: TGTGCCAGTAGTCCGGACATTACTCAGCCCCAGCATTTT. This encodes CASSPDITQPQHF. The chain is built from TRBV19 and TRBJ1-5; perhaps TRBD1 as D (5 bases). The length of the CDR3 is 13 residues. Trimming removed 5 bases from V and 6 bases from J, with 11 bases in between. Germline V gene data show CDR1 as LNHDA and CDR2 as SQIVND (reference sequence).

About this clone itself: Other DNA sequences in the same sample also yield this CDR3. The chain recombines TRBV10-3 with TRBJ2-7; D call uncertain. CDR1 is ENHRY and CDR2 is SYGVKD in the germline V gene. Trimming took 1 base from V and 3 from J, leaving 4 bases between them. CDR3 length: 12 amino acids. CDR3 bases: TGTGCCATCAGTGAGTTGAGCTACGAGCAGTACTTC. The encoded protein is CAISELSYEQYF.

V usage is TRBV4-1 and J usage is TRBJ2-7, with 12 bases that match TRBD1. The CDR3 runs to 17 residues. V lost 4 bases to trimming and J lost 0 bases; unmatched junction nucleotides: 7. Germline V lookup: CDR1 MGHRA, CDR2 YSYEKL. The CDR3 DNA reads as TGCGCCAGCAGCCGCGGGACAGGGGGCGAATTCTCCTACGAGCAGTACTTC. It yields the protein CASSRGTGGEFSYEQYF.

The rearrangement joins TRBV10-3 to TRBJ2-7; TRBD1 matches at 7 bases. Germline CDR1 is ENHRY and CDR2 is SYGVKD. Trimming removed 1 base from V and 3 bases from J; junction bases left unmatched: 0. The CDR3 spans 13 residues. The CDR3, as DNA: TGTGCCATCAGTGAGTACAGGGGCTACGAGCAGTACTTC. Protein: CAISEYRGYEQYF.

V usage is TRBV18 and J usage is TRBJ2-5; 7 bases fit TRBD1. CDR3 length equals 13 residues. Trimming took 5 bases from V and 2 from J; bases not matched to a gene: 2. Germline CDR1 reads KGHSH; CDR2 reads LQKENI. This CDR3 reads CASSEGQQETQYF. CDR3 DNA: TGTGCCAGCTCAGAGGGACAGCAAGAGACCCAGTACTTC.

This chain links TRBV6-1 with TRBJ1-1; D may be TRBD1 (5 bases). Germline CDR1 and CDR2: MNHNS and SASEGT. V lost 6 bases to trimming and J lost 3 bases, with 11 bases between them. This CDR3 is built from 13 residues. This CDR3 reads CASSSGWDTEAFF. The CDR3 nucleotides are TGTGCCAGCAGCTCAGGGTGGGACACTGAAGCTTTCTTT.

V gene TRBV15 combines with J gene TRBJ2-1; 11 bases agree with TRBD1. V lost 1 base to trimming and J lost 7 bases; unmatched junction nucleotides: 3. The germline gives CDR1 LNHNV, CDR2 YYDKDF (reference sequence). The CDR3 extends over 15 amino acids. The CDR3 spells CATSRAGTGGNEQFF. The CDR3 nucleotides are TGTGCCACCAGCAGAGCCGGGACAGGGGGAAATGAGCAGTTCTTC.

The chain is built from TRBV5-4 and TRBJ2-7; 7 positions match TRBD1. The V segment lost 4 bases and the J segment 2 bases; nucleotides outside the gene matches: 3. The CDR3 consists of 13 residues. Germline V gives CDR1 SGHNT, CDR2 YYREEE (reference sequence). The CDR3 region has the DNA TGTGCCAGCAGCGACAGGGTCACCTACGAGCAGTACTTC. It translates to CASSDRVTYEQYF.

The gene calls are TRBV27 and TRBJ2-7, with 8 bases lining up with TRBD1. V was pared by 6 bases and J by 5 bases, with 9 bases of the junction left unmatched. The CDR3 has 14 amino acids. The germline gives CDR1 MNHEY, CDR2 SMNVEV (reference sequence). CDR3 amino acids: CASRRTGTVHEQYF. CDR3 nucleotides: TGTGCCAGCAGACGGACAGGGACGGTCCACGAGCAGTACTTC.

The gene calls are TRBV5-1 and TRBJ2-3; 7 bases match TRBD1. Looked up from germline, CDR1 is SGHRS and CDR2 is YFSETQ. This CDR3 has 16 amino acids. V was pared by 2 bases and J by 3 bases, with 9 bases of the junction left unmatched. CDR3 residues: CASSFRGQEKTDTQYF. CDR3 nucleotide sequence: TGCGCCAGCAGCTTCAGAGGACAGGAGAAAACAGATACGCAGTATTTT.